This record looks at one T cell receptor (beta chain) sequence and its context. Its antigen is unidentified. This entry is derived from a study of T-cell memory formation after mild COVID-19. Study as a whole: Each donor largely had its own TCR clusters. General observations from the study: Clones that contracted clustered mainly in CM and EM if CD4+ and in EMRA if CD8+. Detection of some responders pre-infection suggested pre-existing cross-reactive memory T cells participated.

Between the trimmed V and J ends, which lost 2 bases and 6 bases, there was a span of 2 bases. Germline CDR1 is MNHEY and CDR2 is SVGAGI. CDR3 size: 10 residues. TCRdb analysed the 5' RACE reads with MiXCR anew, one entry per CDR3 protein. The sample records about 300,000 distinct CDR3 sequences, approximately 20% being singletons. Sequencing was performed on PBMCs or a T cell subset sorted from them (not recorded which). The TCR comes from a man between 18 and 29 years old who had mild COVID-19 (a few samples of this study predate the infection). Cell type and time point are not known. The chain is built from TRBV6-5 and TRBJ2-7; no clear D. CDR3 loop: CASSYPEQYF. CDR3 bases: TGTGCCAGCAGTTACCCCGAGCAGTACTTC.